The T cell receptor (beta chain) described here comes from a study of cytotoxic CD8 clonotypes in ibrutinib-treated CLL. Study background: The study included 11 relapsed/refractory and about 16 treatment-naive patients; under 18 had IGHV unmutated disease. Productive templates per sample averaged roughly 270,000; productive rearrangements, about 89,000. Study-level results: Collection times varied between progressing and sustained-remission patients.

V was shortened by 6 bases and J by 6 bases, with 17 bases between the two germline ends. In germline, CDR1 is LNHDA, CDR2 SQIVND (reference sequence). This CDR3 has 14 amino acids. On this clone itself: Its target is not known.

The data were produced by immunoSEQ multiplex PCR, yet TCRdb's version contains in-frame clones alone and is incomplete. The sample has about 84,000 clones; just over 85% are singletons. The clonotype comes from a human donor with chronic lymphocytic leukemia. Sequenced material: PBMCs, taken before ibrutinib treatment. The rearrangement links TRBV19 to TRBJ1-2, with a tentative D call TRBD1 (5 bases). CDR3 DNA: TGTGCCAGTAGCCCCCAGGGTAGGAGGGATGGCTACACCTTC. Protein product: CASSPQGRRDGYTF.